This T cell receptor (beta chain) is from a study of T cell responses to AZD1222 COVID-19 vaccine. General study results and limits: Along spike, vaccine-associated CD4 TCRs were found throughout, with dominance at 160-218 and 743-854.

The CDR3 length is 13 residues. Germline values: CDR1 SQVTM, CDR2 ANQGSEA. Sequencing used immunoSEQ multiplex PCR; TCRdb keeps in-frame clones, though not all of them. The sample lists around 150,000 clones, 92% occurring once. Whether given at about 4 or about 12 weeks, second doses were pooled. Remarks on this clone: Its matching antigen is unknown. An end of the junction differs from the germline gene, which may be a read error.

This specimen was peripheral blood, taken 28 days after the second AZD1222 dose. This clonotype was obtained from an adult who received the AZD1222 COVID-19 vaccine. The rearrangement uses TRBV29-1 and TRBJ1-5, with D unclear. For the CDR3, the DNA is TGCAGCGTTAAAGATAATAGCAATCAGCCCCAGCATTTT. It is translated as CSVKDNSNQPQHF.